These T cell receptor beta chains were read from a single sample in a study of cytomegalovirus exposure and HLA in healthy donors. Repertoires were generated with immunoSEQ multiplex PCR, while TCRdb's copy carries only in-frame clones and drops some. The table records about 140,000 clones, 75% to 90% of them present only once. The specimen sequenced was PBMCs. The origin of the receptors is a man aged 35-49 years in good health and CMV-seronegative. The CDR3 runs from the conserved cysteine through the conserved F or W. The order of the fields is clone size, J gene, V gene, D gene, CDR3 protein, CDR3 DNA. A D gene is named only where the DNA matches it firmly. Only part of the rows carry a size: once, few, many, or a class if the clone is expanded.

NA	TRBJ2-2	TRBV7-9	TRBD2	CASPRTSGRLNTGELFF	TGTGCCAGTCCAAGGACTAGCGGGAGACTGAACACCGGGGAGCTGTTTTTT
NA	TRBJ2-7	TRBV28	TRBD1	CASSSQGIRVSEQYF	TGTGCCAGCAGTTCACAGGGGATAAGGGTGTCCGAGCAGTACTTC
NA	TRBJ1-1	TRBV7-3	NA	CASSYSRNTEAFF	TGTGCCAGCAGCTATTCGAGAAACACTGAAGCTTTCTTT
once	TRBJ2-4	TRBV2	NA	CASSENIQYF	TGTGCCAGCAGCGAAAACATTCAGTACTTC
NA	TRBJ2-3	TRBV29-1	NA	CSVEEGGRATDTQYF	TGCAGCGTTGAAGAAGGTGGCAGGGCCACAGATACGCAGTATTTT
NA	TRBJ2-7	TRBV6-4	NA	CIRTAHPYEQYF	TGTATCCGTACAGCCCACCCCTACGAGCAGTACTTC
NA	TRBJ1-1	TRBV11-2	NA	CASSLGGGGNTEAFF	TGTGCCAGCAGCTTAGGCGGGGGAGGGAACACTGAAGCTTTCTTT
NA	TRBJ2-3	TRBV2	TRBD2	CASSIIAGSTDTQYF	TGTGCCAGCAGTATCATAGCGGGTAGCACAGATACGCAGTATTTT
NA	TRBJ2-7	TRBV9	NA	CASSASGYEQYF	TGTGCCAGCAGCGCAAGCGGGTACGAGCAGTACTTC
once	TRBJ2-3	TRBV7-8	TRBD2	CASSFGTKPWNTQCF	TGTGCCAGCAGCTTCGGGACTAAACCTTGGAATACGCAGTGTTTT
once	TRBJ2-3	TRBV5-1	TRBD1	CASSSLQGVGDTDTQYF	TGCGCCAGCAGCTCCCTACAGGGGGTGGGAGACACAGATACGCAGTATTTT
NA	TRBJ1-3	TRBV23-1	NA	CASSQSPRGSGNTIYF	TGCGCCAGCAGTCAATCCCCCAGGGGCTCTGGAAACACCATATATTTT
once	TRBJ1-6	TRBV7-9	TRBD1	CASSPRQGLNSPLHF	TGTGCCAGCAGCCCCCGACAGGGGTTGAATTCACCCCTCCACTTT
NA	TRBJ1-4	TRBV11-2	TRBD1	CASSRDRTTEKLFF	TGTGCCAGCAGCCGGGACAGGACGACCGAAAAACTGTTTTTT
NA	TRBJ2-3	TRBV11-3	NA	CASSLGGWEVDTQYF	TGTGCCAGCAGCTTAGGCGGCTGGGAGGTGGATACGCAGTATTTT
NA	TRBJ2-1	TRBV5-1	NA	CASSLPGSYNEQFF	TGCGCCAGCAGCTTGCCCGGGTCCTACAATGAGCAGTTCTTC
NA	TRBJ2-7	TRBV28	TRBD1	CASSSPYGQGKAEQYF	TGTGCCAGCAGTTCCCCCTACGGACAGGGAAAAGCGGAGCAGTACTTC